This record looks at one T cell receptor (beta chain) sequence and its context. What antigen it recognizes has not been identified. No base-level quality is on record; no much larger clone is a single base apart. Including the terminal cysteine and phenylalanine, the CDR3 comprises 16 residues. Left in the record is the CDR3 DNA by itself, 48 bases read in frame from the first base. The CDR1 and CDR2 encoded by the germline V gene are SNHLY and FYNNEI. From V the trimming removes 7 bases and from J it removes 4 bases, while the gene matches leave 8 bases of the junction unaccounted for. Thawed PBMCs were FACS-sorted into unstimulated Tregs (CD4+CD25+CD127-), CD4+ non-Tregs (CD4+CD25-), CD4 cells and CD8 cells. Healthy control blood was obtained either as purchased buffy coats or from healthy volunteers. Healthy control blood was processed by Ficoll density gradient to PBMCs and cryopreserved; patient PBMCs were collected before and after transplant.

The sample is drawn from a study of Tregs in tolerant kidney transplant recipients (dated by TCRdb to about 2019). Turning to the overall study: The study used TCRbeta sequencing to identify donor-specific regulatory T cells before combined kidney and bone marrow transplantation, then tracked those cells after transplant. Several methods of expanding Tregs specific for an allogeneic donor were compared by TCRbeta repertoire sequencing in a few healthy controls. Paper-wide results and their limitations: Biological reproducibility was not directly assessed, although technical replication error appeared to be minimal. The study was constrained by small patient numbers, and validation of the findings is required in larger populations and under other immunosuppression protocols. Expanding Tregs with activated donor B cells appeared to identify the most biologically relevant and donor-specific TCRbeta repertoire.

For TCRbeta CDR3 sequencing, genomic DNA from the sorted cells was extracted using the QIAGEN DNeasy Blood and Tissue Kit. High-throughput TCRbeta CDR3 sequencing was carried out commercially through immunoSEQ, with PCR amplification with bias correction and internal controls included. The original methods were these. Unique productive TCRbeta sequences were defined by CDR3 nucleotide sequence when primers matched and otherwise by CDR3 amino acid sequence together with Vbeta and Jbeta genes. Sorting error was corrected by removing sequences shared between sorted populations at a frequency ratio of 2:1 or less, and the remaining shared sequences were assigned to the higher population. A sequence counted as donor-reactive if, in CFSE-low cells, the sequence had a frequency of at least 0.01% and was expanded at least 5-fold compared with unstimulated cells. Repertoire divergence was quantified by Jensen-Shannon divergence using the top 100 TCRbeta sequences ranked by frequency. For samples with multiple sequencing runs, sorting error was corrected separately for each run before the runs were pooled. This is the immuneACCESS table as TCRdb keeps it, with only in-frame sequences that have V and J called. A part of the clones is gone; compared with another copy, unresolved V genes explain less than half, and the rest is unexplained. V, J and clone size derive from that table, while D and trimming were established from the DNA sequence. The sample yields more than 95,000 clones; roughly 92% were counted once. The ten top clones hold more than 0.45% of the sample.

Material for sequencing was CD4+ T cells from blood. The sequence joins TRBV2 to TRBJ2-1, with 12 bases in between that match TRBD2. The TCR sequence derives from a human donor in good health. The CDR3: CASKPLAGGRYNEQFF. Read as DNA, the sequence is TGTGCCAGCAAACCACTAGCGGGGGGCCGTTACAATGAGCAGTTCTTC.